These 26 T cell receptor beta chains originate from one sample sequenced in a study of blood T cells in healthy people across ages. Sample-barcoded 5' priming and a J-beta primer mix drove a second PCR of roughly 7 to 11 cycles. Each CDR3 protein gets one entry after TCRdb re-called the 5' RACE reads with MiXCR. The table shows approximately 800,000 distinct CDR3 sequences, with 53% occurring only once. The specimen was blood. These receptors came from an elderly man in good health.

The CDR3 DNA reads TGCGCCAGCAGCCCTTTACCTCTGGAGACCCAGTACTTC. It encodes CASSPLPLETQYF. This chain uses TRBV4-1 with TRBJ2-5; no clear D gene. V was shortened by 4 bases and J by 5 bases, with 11 bases between the two germline ends. There are 13 residues in the CDR3. Germline lookup yields CDR1 MGHRA and CDR2 YSYEKL.

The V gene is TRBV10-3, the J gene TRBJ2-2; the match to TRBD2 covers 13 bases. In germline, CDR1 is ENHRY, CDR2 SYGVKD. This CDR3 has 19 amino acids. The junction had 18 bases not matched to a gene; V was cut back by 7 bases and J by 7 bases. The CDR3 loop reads CAITKRSPGTSGNNGELFF. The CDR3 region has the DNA TGTGCCATCACCAAGAGGAGCCCCGGGACTAGCGGGAATAACGGGGAGCTGTTTTTT.

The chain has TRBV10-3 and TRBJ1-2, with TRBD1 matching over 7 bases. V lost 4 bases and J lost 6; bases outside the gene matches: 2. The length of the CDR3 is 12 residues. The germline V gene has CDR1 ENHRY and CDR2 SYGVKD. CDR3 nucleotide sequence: TGTGCCATCAGTGCTACAGGGGATGGCTACACCTTC. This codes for CAISATGDGYTF.

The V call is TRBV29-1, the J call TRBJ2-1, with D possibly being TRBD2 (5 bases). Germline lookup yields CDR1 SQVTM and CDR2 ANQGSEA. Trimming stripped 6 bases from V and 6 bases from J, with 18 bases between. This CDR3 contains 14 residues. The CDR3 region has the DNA TGCAGCGTGGGAACTAGGCCCTTCACCAATGAGCAGTTCTTC. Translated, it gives CSVGTRPFTNEQFF.

The CDR3 here is CSARFLGQDIQYF. The CDR3 region has the DNA TGCAGTGCTAGATTCCTCGGGCAAGACATTCAGTACTTC. This chain links TRBV20-1 with TRBJ2-4; D gene unclear. Trimming left V 2 bases short and J 8 bases short, with 13 bases between. The CDR3 is made up of 13 amino acids. CDR1 and CDR2 (germline): DFQATT, SNEGSKA (reference sequence).

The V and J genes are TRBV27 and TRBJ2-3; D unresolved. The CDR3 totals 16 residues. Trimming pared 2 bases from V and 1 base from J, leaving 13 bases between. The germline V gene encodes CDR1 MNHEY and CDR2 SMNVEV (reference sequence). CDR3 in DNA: TGTGCCAGCAGTTTAGCTCCAGGCAGCCGCACAGATACGCAGTATTTT. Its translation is CASSLAPGSRTDTQYF.

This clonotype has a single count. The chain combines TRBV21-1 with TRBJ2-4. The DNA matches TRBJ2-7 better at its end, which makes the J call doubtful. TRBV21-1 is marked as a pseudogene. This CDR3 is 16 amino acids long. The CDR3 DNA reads TGTGCCAGCAGCAAAGCGCTTTGGAGACCTTTCTACGAGCAGTACTTC. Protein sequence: CASSKALWRPFYEQYF.

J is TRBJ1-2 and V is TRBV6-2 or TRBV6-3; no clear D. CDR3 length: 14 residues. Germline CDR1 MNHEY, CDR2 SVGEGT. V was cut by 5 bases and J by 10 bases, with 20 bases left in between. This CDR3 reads CASSNDTLAVIYTF. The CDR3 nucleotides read TGTGCCAGCAGTAACGACACACTAGCGGTGATCTACACCTTC.

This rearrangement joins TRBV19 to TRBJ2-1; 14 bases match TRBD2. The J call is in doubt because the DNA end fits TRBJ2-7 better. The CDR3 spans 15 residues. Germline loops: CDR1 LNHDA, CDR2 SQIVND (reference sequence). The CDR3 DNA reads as TGTGCCAGTGGGACTAGCGGGAGCTCCTACAATGAGCAGTACTTC. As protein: CASGTSGSSYNEQYF.

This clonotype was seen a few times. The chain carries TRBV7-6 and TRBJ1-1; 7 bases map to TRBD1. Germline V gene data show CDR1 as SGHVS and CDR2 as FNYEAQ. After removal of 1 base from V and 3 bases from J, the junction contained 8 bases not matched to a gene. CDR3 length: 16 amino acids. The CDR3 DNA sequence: TGTGCCAGCAGCTTAGGGGCACAGGGGTTGGACACTGAAGCTTTCTTT. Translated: CASSLGAQGLDTEAFF.

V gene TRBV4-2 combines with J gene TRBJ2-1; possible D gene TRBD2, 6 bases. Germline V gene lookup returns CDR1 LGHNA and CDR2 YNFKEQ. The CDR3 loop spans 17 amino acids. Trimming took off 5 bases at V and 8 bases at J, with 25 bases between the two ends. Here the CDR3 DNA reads TGTGCCAGCAGCTCGACCTTGGGGGGAGACCTCCTCTATGAGCAGTTCTTC. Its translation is CASSSTLGGDLLYEQFF.

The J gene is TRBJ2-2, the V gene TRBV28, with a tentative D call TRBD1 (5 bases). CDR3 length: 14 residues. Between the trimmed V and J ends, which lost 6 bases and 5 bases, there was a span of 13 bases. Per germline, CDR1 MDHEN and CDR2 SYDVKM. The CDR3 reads CASRLQGLTGELFF. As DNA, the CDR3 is TGTGCCAGCAGACTCCAGGGTTTGACCGGGGAGCTGTTTTTT.

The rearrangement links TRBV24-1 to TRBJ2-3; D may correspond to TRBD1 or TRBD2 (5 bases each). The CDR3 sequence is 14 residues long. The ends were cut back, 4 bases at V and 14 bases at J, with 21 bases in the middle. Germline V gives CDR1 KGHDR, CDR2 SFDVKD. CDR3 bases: TGTGCCACCAGTGACCCCGGGGCTGGGAGATACGCGTATTTT. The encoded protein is CATSDPGAGRYAYF.

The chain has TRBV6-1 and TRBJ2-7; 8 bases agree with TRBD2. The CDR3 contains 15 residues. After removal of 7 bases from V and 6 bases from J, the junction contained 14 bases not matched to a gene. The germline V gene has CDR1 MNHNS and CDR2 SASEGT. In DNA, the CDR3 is TGTGCCAGCACCCGAACCCGGGGACTAGTTCTCGAGCAGTACTTC. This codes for CASTRTRGLVLEQYF.

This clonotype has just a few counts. The CDR3 region is CASSLGTGWNQPQHF. CDR3 DNA sequence: TGTGCCAGCAGCTTAGGGACAGGGTGGAATCAGCCCCAGCATTTT. The rearrangement joins TRBV7-9 to TRBJ1-5; 8 bases map to TRBD1. In germline, CDR1 is SEHNR, CDR2 FQNEAQ (reference sequence). CDR3 length equals 15 residues. The junction had 3 bases not matched to a gene; V was cut back by 1 base and J by 4 bases.

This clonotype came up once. The CDR3 reads CASSDPPGSYNEQFF. CDR3 coding DNA: TGTGCCAGCAGCGACCCCCCGGGTTCCTACAATGAGCAGTTCTTC. The V gene is TRBV7-3, the J gene TRBJ2-1; D is uncertain. Germline V gives CDR1 SGHTA, CDR2 FQGTGA. Between the trimmed V and J ends, which lost 5 bases and 1 base, there was a span of 12 bases. The CDR3 has 15 amino acids.

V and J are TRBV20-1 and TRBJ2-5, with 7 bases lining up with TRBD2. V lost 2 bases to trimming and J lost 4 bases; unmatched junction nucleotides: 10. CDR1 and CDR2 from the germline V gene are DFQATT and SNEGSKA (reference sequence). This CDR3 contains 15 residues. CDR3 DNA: TGCAGTGCTAGAACTTCCGGCGGGAGAGGAGAGACCCAGTACTTC. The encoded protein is CSARTSGGRGETQYF.

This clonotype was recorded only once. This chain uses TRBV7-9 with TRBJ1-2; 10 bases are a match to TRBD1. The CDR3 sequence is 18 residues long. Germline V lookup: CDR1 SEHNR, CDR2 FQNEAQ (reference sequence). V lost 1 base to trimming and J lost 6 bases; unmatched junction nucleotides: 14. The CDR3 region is CASSLVVGQGSSGDGYTF. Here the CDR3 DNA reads TGTGCCAGCAGCTTAGTAGTGGGACAGGGGTCCAGTGGGGATGGCTACACCTTC. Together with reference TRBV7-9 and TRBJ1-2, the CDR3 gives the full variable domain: DTGVSQNPRHKITKRGQNVTFRCDPISEHNRLYWYRQTLGQGPEFLTYFQNEAQLEKSRLLSDRFSAERPKGSFSTLEIQRTEQGDSAMYLCASSLVVGQGSSGDGYTFGSGTRLTVV.

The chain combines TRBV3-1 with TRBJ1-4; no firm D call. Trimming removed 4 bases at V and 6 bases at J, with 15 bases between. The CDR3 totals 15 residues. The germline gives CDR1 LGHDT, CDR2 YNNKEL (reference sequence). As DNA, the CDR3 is TGTGCCAGCAGCCCCAGTCCGGCATGGGATGAAAAACTGTTTTTT. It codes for CASSPSPAWDEKLFF.

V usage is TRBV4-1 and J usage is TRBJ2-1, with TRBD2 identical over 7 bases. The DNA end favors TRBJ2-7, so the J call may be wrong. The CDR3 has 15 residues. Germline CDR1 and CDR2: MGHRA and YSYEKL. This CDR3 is CASSQASGNANEQYF. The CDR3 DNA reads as TGCGCCAGCAGCCAAGCTAGCGGCAACGCCAATGAGCAGTACTTC.

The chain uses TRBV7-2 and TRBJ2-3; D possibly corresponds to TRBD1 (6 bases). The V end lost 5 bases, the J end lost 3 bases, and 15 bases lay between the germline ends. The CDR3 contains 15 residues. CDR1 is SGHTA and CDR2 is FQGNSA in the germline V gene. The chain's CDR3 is CASSGQPGRTDTQYF. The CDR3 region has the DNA TGTGCCAGCAGCGGACAGCCGGGGCGAACAGATACGCAGTATTTT. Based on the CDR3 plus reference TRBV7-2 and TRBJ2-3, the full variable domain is GAGVSQSPSNKVTEKGKDVELRCDPISGHTALYWYRQSLGQGLEFLIYFQGNSAPDKSGLPSDRFSAERTGGSVSTLTIQRTQQEDSAVYLCASSGQPGRTDTQYFGPGTRLTVL.

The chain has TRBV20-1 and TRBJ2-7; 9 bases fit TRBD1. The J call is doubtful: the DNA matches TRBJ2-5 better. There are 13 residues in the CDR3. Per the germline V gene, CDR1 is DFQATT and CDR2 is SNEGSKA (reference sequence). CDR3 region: CSAPGTGLETQYF. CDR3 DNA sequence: TGCAGTGCTCCCGGGACAGGGTTGGAGACCCAGTACTTC.

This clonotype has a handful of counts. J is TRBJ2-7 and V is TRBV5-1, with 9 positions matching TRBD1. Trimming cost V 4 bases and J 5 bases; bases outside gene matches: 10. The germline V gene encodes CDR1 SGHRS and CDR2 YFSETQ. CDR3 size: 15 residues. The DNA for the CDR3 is TGCGCCAGCAGCCCTAGGGGGACAGGGAACCACGAGCAGTACTTC. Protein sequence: CASSPRGTGNHEQYF.

The CDR3 here is CSAARQGGETQYF. The DNA of the CDR3 is TGCAGCGCCGCAAGACAGGGAGGGGAGACCCAGTACTTC. The chain uses TRBV29-1 and TRBJ2-5, with D tentatively TRBD1 or TRBD2 (7 bases each). The ends were cut back, 7 bases at V and 5 bases at J, with 17 bases in the middle. Germline V gives CDR1 SQVTM, CDR2 ANQGSEA. This CDR3 contains 13 residues.

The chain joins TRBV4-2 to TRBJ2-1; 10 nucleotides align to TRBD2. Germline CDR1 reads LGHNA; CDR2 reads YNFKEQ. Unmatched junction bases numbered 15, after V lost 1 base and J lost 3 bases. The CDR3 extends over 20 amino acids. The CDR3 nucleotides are TGTGCCAGCAGCCAAGGATCCCGGCGTCTAGCGGGAGTAGGCTACAATGAGCAGTTCTTC. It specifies CASSQGSRRLAGVGYNEQFF.

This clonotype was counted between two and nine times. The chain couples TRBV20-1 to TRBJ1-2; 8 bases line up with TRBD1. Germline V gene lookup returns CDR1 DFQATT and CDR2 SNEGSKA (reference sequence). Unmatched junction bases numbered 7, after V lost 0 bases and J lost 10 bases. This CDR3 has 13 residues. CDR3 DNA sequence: TGCAGTGCTAGAGACCGGACAGGGAGAGACTACACCTTC. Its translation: CSARDRTGRDYTF.